This T cell receptor beta chain was documented in a study of blood T cells in healthy people across ages. Trimming took off 5 bases at V and 5 bases at J, with 17 bases between the two ends. This CDR3 contains 15 residues. Germline CDR1 is SGHDT and CDR2 is YYEEEE. The table lists this clonotype with a count of one. Its antigen is unidentified. Findings and limits, study-wide: Investigators treated diversity estimates from one million T cells as underestimates.

Next came a second PCR, run for about 6 to 12 cycles, which used a sample-barcoded 5' primer along with a J-beta primer mix. Each cDNA was tagged by a template-switch adaptor containing 12 random nucleotides. TCRdb reprocessed the 5' RACE reads with MiXCR, giving one entry per CDR3 protein. The sample carries about 1.8 million distinct CDR3 sequences, roughly 49% recorded once. The sequenced sample consisted of blood. The sequence came from a woman aged 35 to 49 in good health. The genes are TRBV5-6 and TRBJ1-5, with D possibly TRBD1 on 6 matching bases. The CDR3 loop is CASSPATGRDQPQHF. The CDR3 region has the DNA TGTGCCAGCAGTCCCGCGACAGGACGAGATCAGCCCCAGCATTTT.